These 26 T cell receptor beta chains were all obtained from the same sample, sequenced in a study of Graves' ophthalmopathy and Graves' hyperthyroidism. Amplification of TCR beta CDR3 regions used RNA transcripts. Following a first-round RT-PCR that used HTBI primers, a second-round multiplex PCR was carried out. TCRdb passed the multiplex PCR reads through MiXCR, listing each CDR3 protein once. This repertoire shows over a million distinct CDR3 sequences, 35% to 40% found once; its top ten account for 8.5% to 14%. The sample comprised peripheral blood or thyroid tissue (not recorded which). The receptor set was obtained from an adult man with Graves' hyperthyroidism.

The chain recombines TRBV6-5 with TRBJ1-5; D might be TRBD1 (6 bases). Germline V gene lookup returns CDR1 MNHEY and CDR2 SVGAGI. CDR3 size: 16 residues. Trimming shortened V by 2 bases and J by 1 base, and 12 bases separated the two germline ends. CDR3 DNA: TGTGCCAGCAGTTACCATGGGACACCCAGCAATCAGCCCCAGCATTTT. Its translation is CASSYHGTPSNQPQHF.

This clonotype was seen a handful of times. V and J are TRBV20-1 and TRBJ2-2; D gene unclear. Between the trimmed V and J ends, which lost 2 bases and 5 bases, there was a span of 6 bases. The CDR3 loop spans 12 amino acids. The V gene's germline CDR1 is DFQATT and CDR2 SNEGSKA (reference sequence). CDR3 sequence reads: CSARHGTGELFF. As DNA, the CDR3 is TGCAGTGCTAGACATGGTACCGGGGAGCTGTTTTTT.

There are many counts of this clonotype. The chain is built from TRBV7-2 and TRBJ2-2, with D maybe TRBD2 (5 bases). CDR3 size: 12 residues. Trimming cost V 5 bases and J 8 bases, with 9 bases left between them. Per the germline V gene, CDR1 is SGHTA and CDR2 is FQGNSA. The CDR3 spells CASSRGLGELFF. CDR3 nucleotides: TGTGCCAGCAGCCGTGGACTGGGGGAGCTGTTTTTT.

This clonotype has a count of ten or more. The V gene is TRBV19, the J gene TRBJ1-5; the D is unclear. In germline, CDR1 is LNHDA, CDR2 SQIVND (reference sequence). This CDR3 has 14 residues. V lost 7 bases to trimming and J lost 6 bases, with 16 bases between them. The CDR3 DNA reads as TGTGCCAGTAAAGATGAGGGCTTCGCTCAGCCCCAGCATTTT. This translates into CASKDEGFAQPQHF.

The V and J genes are TRBV7-9 and TRBJ2-5; D assignment may be TRBD1 or TRBD2 (5 bases each). V lost 5 bases, J lost 14 bases, and 15 bases lay in between. This CDR3 spans 11 amino acids. Germline-derived CDR1 and CDR2 are SEHNR and FQNEAQ (reference sequence). Here the CDR3 reads CASSHPGPGYF. The CDR3 DNA reads as TGTGCCAGCAGCCATCCGGGACCTGGATACTTC.

This clonotype was detected many times. The V gene is TRBV20-1, the J gene TRBJ1-2; D uncertain. Germline values: CDR1 DFQATT, CDR2 SNEGSKA (reference sequence). The CDR3 covers 13 residues. V was cut by 3 bases and J by 3 bases, with 11 bases left in between. CDR3 sequence: CSARAGSDYGYTF. Written as DNA, the CDR3 is TGCAGTGCTAGGGCGGGGAGCGACTATGGCTACACCTTC.

This clonotype was seen a few times. This chain links TRBV6-5 with TRBJ1-1, with a weak D call TRBD1 (5 bases). CDR3 length: 14 residues. Germline V gene data show CDR1 as MNHEY and CDR2 as SVGAGI. Between the trimmed V and J ends, which lost 5 bases and 9 bases, there was a span of 19 bases. The CDR3 loop reads CASSQYGTQYQAFF. The DNA of the CDR3 is TGTGCCAGCAGTCAATACGGGACGCAGTATCAAGCTTTCTTT.

V and J are TRBV2 and TRBJ1-6; 11 nucleotides align to TRBD1. The CDR3 has 15 residues. Germline V gene lookup returns CDR1 SNHLY and CDR2 FYNNEI. The J segment lost 6 bases and the V segment lost 6 bases, leaving 4 bases of the junction unmatched. This chain's CDR3 is CASREDRGRNSPLHF. In nucleotides, the CDR3 is TGTGCCAGCAGGGAGGACAGGGGGCGTAATTCACCCCTCCACTTT.

This clonotype was seen more than once but under ten times. This chain joins TRBV2 and TRBJ2-7; 9 bases agree with TRBD1. The germline gives CDR1 SNHLY, CDR2 FYNNEI. V was pared by 8 bases and J by 5 bases, with 4 bases of the junction left unmatched. This CDR3 is built from 12 residues. CDR3 region: CASAGQGNEQYF. Here the CDR3 DNA reads TGTGCCAGCGCCGGACAGGGGAACGAGCAGTACTTC.

A note on this clonotype: Being one base from a much bigger clone, this may be a read error. This chain uses TRBV7-2 with TRBJ1-2; 9 bases agree with TRBD1. The V segment lost 5 bases and the J segment 8 bases; nucleotides outside the gene matches: 9. The CDR3 runs to 14 residues. Germline V gives CDR1 SGHTA, CDR2 FQGNSA. The CDR3 loop reads CASSPGQGLLGYTF. The DNA of the CDR3 is TGTGCCAGCAGCCCGGGACAGGGTTTACTCGGCTACACCTTC.

The chain recombines TRBV10-2 with TRBJ2-3, with a weak D call TRBD1 (5 bases). This CDR3 has 14 amino acids. Germline V CDR1 and CDR2: WSHSY, SAAADI. V was trimmed by 6 bases and J by 6 bases, leaving 16 bases between them. This chain's CDR3 is CASSDVRAADTQYF. Written as DNA, the CDR3 is TGCGCCAGCAGCGACGTCAGGGCGGCTGATACGCAGTATTTT.

This clonotype showed up just a few times. CDR3 sequence (DNA): TGTGCCAGCAGTTTATCTGCAGGTTCCAATTCACCCCTCCACTTT. Its translation is CASSLSAGSNSPLHF. The chain is built from TRBV6-4 and TRBJ1-6; D gene unclear. Trimming removed 5 bases at V and 7 bases at J, with 15 bases between. Germline V gives CDR1 MRHNA, CDR2 SNTAGT. The CDR3 is 15 residues long.

The chain recombines TRBV19 with TRBJ2-6; unclear D gene. The CDR3 is made up of 18 amino acids. In germline, CDR1 is LNHDA, CDR2 SQIVND (reference sequence). Trimming cost V 0 bases and J 0 bases, with 12 bases left between them. Here the CDR3 reads CASSIELDPRSGANVLTF. CDR3 in DNA: TGTGCCAGTAGTATAGAGTTGGACCCTCGCTCTGGGGCCAACGTCCTGACTTTC.

This clonotype has a count of ten or more. V and J are TRBV11-2 and TRBJ1-5, with TRBD1 as a possible D gene (5 bases). CDR1 is SGHAT, CDR2 FQNNGV, per germline. Trimming stripped 6 bases from V and 4 bases from J, with 10 bases between. The CDR3 sequence is 13 residues long. Here the CDR3 reads CASSHGGNQPQHF. The DNA for the CDR3 is TGTGCCAGCAGTCACGGGGGGAATCAGCCCCAGCATTTT. The full variable domain, with the rest looked up from reference TRBV11-2 and TRBJ1-5, is EAGVAQSPRYKIIEKRQSVAFWCNPISGHATLYWYQQILGQGPKLLIQFQNNGVVDDSQLPKDRFSAERLKGVDSTLKIQPAKLEDSAVYLCASSHGGNQPQHFGDGTRLSIL.

This clonotype has at least ten counts. V gene TRBV6-5 combines with J gene TRBJ2-5; D not resolved. The CDR3 is 12 residues long. Germline values: CDR1 MNHEY, CDR2 SVGAGI. Trimming removed 6 bases at V and 5 bases at J, with 10 bases between. CDR3 residues: CASSSPHETQYF. The DNA of the CDR3 is TGTGCCAGCAGCTCACCCCATGAGACCCAGTACTTC.

This clonotype showed up many times. The chain carries TRBV20-1 and TRBJ1-5; D call uncertain. Trimming stripped 3 bases from V and 4 bases from J, with 13 bases between. The CDR3 sequence is 14 residues long. Germline V gene data show CDR1 as DFQATT and CDR2 as SNEGSKA (reference sequence). In nucleotides, the CDR3 is TGCAGTGCTAGGGATAGGTCAGCGAATCAGCCCCAGCATTTT. It specifies CSARDRSANQPQHF.

V and J are TRBV19 and TRBJ2-7; TRBD2 matches at 9 bases. The CDR3 runs to 16 residues. The ends lost 3 bases at V and 5 bases at J; junction bases unmatched: 11. The germline gives CDR1 LNHDA, CDR2 SQIVND (reference sequence). CDR3 coding DNA: TGTGCCAGTAGTATCGAGGGAAGTAGCGGGAGTCACGAGCAGTACTTC. Translating gives CASSIEGSSGSHEQYF.

The chain is built from TRBV11-2 and TRBJ2-6, with a weak D call TRBD1 (6 bases). This CDR3 spans 16 amino acids. Trimming pared 4 bases from V and 1 base from J, leaving 11 bases between. From germline, CDR1 is SGHAT and CDR2 FQNNGV. The chain's CDR3 is CASSSAGTSGANVLTF. CDR3 coding DNA: TGTGCCAGCAGCTCAGCCGGGACATCTGGGGCCAACGTCCTGACTTTC.

The gene calls are TRBV2 and TRBJ2-5, with no clear D. With 0 bases removed from V and 2 bases from J, the gap between germline ends came to 7 bases. CDR3 size: 14 residues. Germline V lookup: CDR1 SNHLY, CDR2 FYNNEI. CDR3 loop: CASSEASQQETQYF. Written as DNA, the CDR3 is TGTGCCAGCAGTGAAGCATCACAGCAAGAGACCCAGTACTTC.

Turning to this clonotype: Sequence at one end of the junction differs from germline and may be a read error. V is TRBV7-9 and J is TRBJ1-1; TRBD1 might be the D (5 bases). The CDR3 is made up of 16 amino acids. Germline loops: CDR1 SEHNR, CDR2 FQNEAQ (reference sequence). CDR3 residues: CASSSPWGNRNTEAFF. The DNA for the CDR3 is TGTGCCAGCAGCTCTCCGTGGGGCAACCGGAACACTGAAGCCTTCTTT.

V usage is TRBV19 and J usage is TRBJ1-1; perhaps TRBD1 as D (5 bases). CDR1 is LNHDA, CDR2 SQIVND, per germline (reference sequence). The CDR3 has 14 residues. Trimming cost V 3 bases and J 1 base, with 9 bases left between them. In DNA form, the CDR3 reads TGTGCCAGTAGTATGGGGGGACCGAACACTGAAGCTTTCTTT. Amino acid sequence: CASSMGGPNTEAFF.

This clonotype was recorded at least ten times. V usage is TRBV29-1 and J usage is TRBJ2-5, with TRBD1 matching over 7 bases. V was clipped by 7 bases and J by 3 bases; unmatched bases: 5. The germline V gene has CDR1 SQVTM and CDR2 ANQGSEA. This CDR3 region has 12 residues. CDR3 sequence reads: CSAQGWEETQYF. The DNA for the CDR3 is TGCAGCGCACAGGGGTGGGAAGAGACCCAGTACTTC.

The V gene is TRBV11-2, the J gene TRBJ2-3; 10 bases fit TRBD2. After removal of 1 base from V and 2 bases from J, the junction contained 3 bases not matched to a gene. The length of the CDR3 is 16 residues. From germline, CDR1 is SGHAT and CDR2 FQNNGV. CDR3 bases: TGTGCCAGCAGCTTAGGGACTAGCGGATTCACAGATACGCAGTATTTT. This sequence encodes CASSLGTSGFTDTQYF.

The genes are TRBV7-9 and TRBJ1-2, with unresolved D. The CDR3 loop spans 13 amino acids. V dropped 3 bases and J dropped 3 bases, with 8 bases sitting between them. Germline V gene sequence: CDR1 SEHNR, CDR2 FQNEAQ (reference sequence). CDR3 nucleotide sequence: TGTGCCAGCAGCTTTCTTGTTGACTATGGCTACACCTTC. It encodes CASSFLVDYGYTF.

This clonotype was detected many times. The rearrangement uses TRBV11-2 and TRBJ1-6; D is ambiguous. CDR1 is SGHAT and CDR2 is FQNNGV in the germline V gene. Trimming shortened V by 0 bases and J by 6 bases, and 12 bases separated the two germline ends. The CDR3 runs 16 residues. The CDR3 nucleotides read TGTGCCAGCAGCTTAGAAGGGTCTGGTTCTAATTCACCCCTCCACTTT. The encoded protein is CASSLEGSGSNSPLHF.

This clonotype was detected many times. This chain links TRBV4-1 with TRBJ1-5; D gene unclear. V dropped 3 bases and J dropped 5 bases, with 11 bases sitting between them. CDR1 and CDR2 (germline): MGHRA, YSYEKL. The CDR3 totals 14 residues. CDR3 DNA sequence: TGCGCCAGCAGCCATGATGGGGAGGATCAGCCCCAGCATTTT. Its protein product is CASSHDGEDQPQHF.